Listed here are 28 T cell receptor beta chains from one sample, sequenced in a study of blood T cell repertoires in COVID-19. Measured with immunoSEQ multiplex PCR; TCRdb has only the in-frame clones, and not every one. The data contain 140,000 or so clones, 65% to 85% of them seen just once; the ten biggest clones take up less than 2%. The material sequenced was peripheral blood. Receptor source: a woman in her sixties with acute or convalescent COVID-19.

The rearrangement links TRBV10-3 to TRBJ2-3; 14 nucleotides align to TRBD2. With 10 bases clipped from V and 1 base from J, the junction kept 4 bases outside the gene matches. The CDR3 spans 15 residues. Germline V CDR1 and CDR2: ENHRY, SYGVKD. As DNA, the CDR3 is TGTGCCACCCGGGGACTAGCGGGAGGCACAGATACGCAGTATTTT. It codes for CATRGLAGGTDTQYF.

The rearrangement uses TRBV9 and TRBJ2-1; 7 bases map to TRBD2. The CDR3 consists of 15 residues. V was pared by 4 bases and J by 4 bases, with 8 bases of the junction left unmatched. CDR1 and CDR2 from the germline V gene are SGDLS and YYNGEE. The CDR3 region has the DNA TGTGCCAGCAGCCCGCGGGAGAGGGGATACAATGAGCAGTTCTTC. The encoded protein is CASSPRERGYNEQFF.

This clone occurred once. This sequence joins TRBV27 and TRBJ1-3; a weak D match, TRBD1 (5 bases). The CDR3 loop spans 15 amino acids. The V end was cut by 6 bases, the J end by 2 bases, with 14 bases between. In germline, CDR1 is MNHEY, CDR2 SMNVEV (reference sequence). The CDR3 reads CASRSIQGAGNTIYF. CDR3 DNA: TGTGCCAGCAGGTCGATCCAGGGTGCTGGAAACACCATATATTTT.

This clone came up once. The chain carries TRBV20-1 and TRBJ1-1; 11 nucleotides match TRBD1. CDR3 length: 13 residues. Per germline, CDR1 DFQATT and CDR2 SNEGSKA (reference sequence). Trimming took 3 bases from V and 8 from J; bases not matched to a gene: 5. This CDR3 reads CSASRTGGREAFF. The DNA of the CDR3 is TGCAGTGCTAGTAGGACAGGGGGCAGAGAAGCTTTCTTT.

The rearrangement uses TRBV6-6 and TRBJ2-1; TRBD2 matches at 11 bases. The CDR3 has 15 amino acids. Germline values: CDR1 MNHNY, CDR2 SVGAGI (reference sequence). V lost 4 bases and J lost 5; bases outside the gene matches: 4. For the CDR3, the DNA is TGTGCCAGCAGTTCTCTAGCGGGAGGTCACAATGAGCAGTTCTTC. Translated, it gives CASSSLAGGHNEQFF.

The sample holds a few counts of this clone. CDR3 nucleotide sequence: TGTGCCACCAGGGGCGGGGGGGAGAACACTGAAGCTTTCTTT. Translating gives CATRGGGENTEAFF. The chain has TRBV24-1 and TRBJ1-1, with D possibly matching TRBD1 (5 bases). The CDR3 covers 14 residues. V shed 7 bases and J shed 1 base, with 12 bases lying between them. Germline loops: CDR1 KGHDR, CDR2 SFDVKD.

This sequence joins TRBV4-1 and TRBJ1-5; D may be TRBD1 (6 bases). The germline V and J ends were trimmed by 4 bases and 5 bases, with 12 bases remaining between them. Germline CDR1 MGHRA, CDR2 YSYEKL. CDR3 size: 14 residues. CDR3 sequence: CASSPRQAHQPQHF. The CDR3 DNA sequence: TGCGCCAGCAGCCCCCGACAGGCTCATCAGCCCCAGCATTTT.

This clone came up once. CDR3 protein: CASSLVGLAGIVNEQFF. CDR3 in DNA: TGTGCCAGCAGCTTAGTAGGACTAGCGGGGATTGTGAATGAGCAGTTCTTC. The chain carries TRBV7-9 and TRBJ2-1; TRBD2 matches 12 bases. The germline V gene has CDR1 SEHNR and CDR2 FQNEAQ (reference sequence). V was pared by 1 base and J by 7 bases, with 8 bases of the junction left unmatched. The CDR3 runs to 17 residues.

This clone was picked up a small number of times. V gene TRBV7-2 combines with J gene TRBJ2-7; TRBD1 might be the D (6 bases). Trimming left V 2 bases short and J 10 bases short, with 12 bases between. Looked up from germline, CDR1 is SGHTA and CDR2 is FQGNSA. CDR3 length: 12 amino acids. The DNA of the CDR3 is TGTGCCAGCAGCTTACGGGCAGGGGCCCAGTACTTC. It codes for CASSLRAGAQYF. Full variable domain (remainder filled in from reference TRBV7-2 and TRBJ2-7): GAGVSQSPSNKVTEKGKDVELRCDPISGHTALYWYRQSLGQGLEFLIYFQGNSAPDKSGLPSDRFSAERTGGSVSTLTIQRTQQEDSAVYLCASSLRAGAQYFGPGTRLTVT.

This sequence joins TRBV12-3 or TRBV12-4 and TRBJ2-1; D is unresolved. The CDR3 runs 12 residues. Trimming shortened V by 8 bases and J by 3 bases, and 8 bases separated the two germline ends. CDR3 sequence reads: CASSQRYNEQFF. CDR3 in DNA: TGTGCCAGCTCCCAGCGCTACAATGAGCAGTTCTTC.

The rearrangement uses TRBV20-1 and TRBJ1-1; D is undetermined. Germline CDR1 is DFQATT and CDR2 is SNEGSKA (reference sequence). The CDR3 runs 14 residues. Trimming shortened V by 3 bases and J by 4 bases, and 15 bases separated the two germline ends. The CDR3: CSASVTGWVTEAFF. The CDR3 DNA reads as TGCAGTGCTAGTGTCACGGGATGGGTCACTGAAGCTTTCTTT.

The chain employs TRBV28 and TRBJ1-1; 8 bases match TRBD1. In germline, CDR1 is MDHEN, CDR2 SYDVKM. J gave up 3 bases and V 5 bases, and 8 bases lay outside the gene matches. This CDR3 is built from 15 residues. CDR3 coding DNA: TGTGCCAGCAGTCCGACAGGGGAATTGGACACTGAAGCTTTCTTT. Translating gives CASSPTGELDTEAFF.

This clone is medium-sized within its sample. V is TRBV21-1 and J is TRBJ2-7; TRBD2 was called by the table and not checked on the DNA. TRBV21-1 is marked as a pseudogene. The CDR3 has 16 amino acids. The CDR3 nucleotides read TGTGCCAGCAGCAAAGAGTGGCAAAATCGGGGTTACGAGCAGTACTTC. It encodes CASSKEWQNRGYEQYF.

The chain recombines TRBV28 with TRBJ1-5, with D hard to call. Germline V lookup: CDR1 MDHEN, CDR2 SYDVKM. This CDR3 spans 16 amino acids. The V and J ends lost 7 bases and 4 bases respectively, with 20 bases between them. The CDR3 is CASTLDRGLQNQPQHF. In nucleotides, the CDR3 is TGTGCCAGCACCCTAGACCGGGGTCTACAGAATCAGCCCCAGCATTTT. The full variable domain, rest sourced from reference TRBV28 and TRBJ1-5, is DVKVTQSSRYLVKRTGEKVFLECVQDMDHENMFWYRQDPGLGLRLIYFSYDVKMKEKGDIPEGYSVSREKKERFSLILESASTNQTSMYLCASTLDRGLQNQPQHFGDGTRLSIL.

V gene TRBV5-1 combines with J gene TRBJ1-6, with 7 positions matching TRBD1. The CDR3 totals 12 residues. V lost 4 bases, J lost 11 bases, and 3 bases stayed unmatched. The germline V gene encodes CDR1 SGHRS and CDR2 YFSETQ. Written as DNA, the CDR3 is TGCGCCAGCAGCCCCCAGGGGGCACCCCTCCACTTT. It yields the protein CASSPQGAPLHF.

This clone was counted once. V gene TRBV4-1 combines with J gene TRBJ2-7, with a tentative D call TRBD2 (5 bases). This CDR3 is 16 amino acids long. Germline lookup yields CDR1 MGHRA and CDR2 YSYEKL. Deletions cut 3 bases from V and 0 bases from J, with 15 bases between. The CDR3 region is CASSHASGRVSYEQYF. CDR3 sequence (DNA): TGCGCCAGCAGCCACGCGAGCGGACGCGTCTCCTACGAGCAGTACTTC.

This sequence joins TRBV5-6 and TRBJ2-5, with D possibly TRBD2 on 6 matching bases. V gave up 4 bases and J gave up 9 bases, with 22 bases separating them. CDR3 length: 15 residues. From germline, CDR1 is SGHDT and CDR2 YYEEEE. CDR3 in DNA: TGTGCCAGCAGCAACAGACTAGTTCCGCATATTTCCCAGTACTTC. This gives the protein CASSNRLVPHISQYF.

The chain combines TRBV28 with TRBJ1-4; 9 nucleotides align to TRBD1. Losses at the gene ends were 4 bases for V and 3 bases for J; bases not matched to a gene: 9. Germline lookup yields CDR1 MDHEN and CDR2 SYDVKM. The CDR3 loop spans 17 amino acids. The CDR3 region is CASSSWGQGASNEKLFF. The CDR3 region has the DNA TGTGCCAGCAGTTCGTGGGGACAGGGTGCTTCTAATGAAAAACTGTTTTTT. Filled out from reference TRBV28 and TRBJ1-4, the complete variable domain reads DVKVTQSSRYLVKRTGEKVFLECVQDMDHENMFWYRQDPGLGLRLIYFSYDVKMKEKGDIPEGYSVSREKKERFSLILESASTNQTSMYLCASSSWGQGASNEKLFFGSGTQLSVL.

The CDR3 DNA reads TGTGCCAGCAGCTTATGGGCAGGACTAGCGGGAGGCGGCGAGCAGTACTTC. Its translation is CASSLWAGLAGGGEQYF. The V gene is TRBV7-9, the J gene TRBJ2-7, with 14 nucleotides matching TRBD2. CDR1 and CDR2 (germline): SEHNR, FQNEAQ (reference sequence). V trimming: 2 bases; J trimming: 6 bases; junction bases outside the gene matches: 9. There are 17 residues in the CDR3.

This clone has only one observation. This chain connects TRBV3-1 (or the pseudogene TRBV3-2) to TRBJ2-1; 10 bases line up with TRBD2. Germline V CDR1 and CDR2: LGHDT, YNNKEL (reference sequence). V lost 4 bases, J lost 4 bases, and 1 base stayed unmatched. The CDR3 consists of 14 residues. The CDR3 protein is CASSRLAGYNEQFF. CDR3 nucleotide sequence: TGTGCCAGCAGCCGACTAGCGGGTTACAATGAGCAGTTCTTC.

This clone showed up just a few times. The J gene is TRBJ2-7, the V gene TRBV7-2, with 13 bases matching TRBD2. The CDR3 consists of 18 residues. The V gene end was trimmed by 1 base and the J gene end by 3 bases; junction bases not matched to a gene: 9. Germline assignment: CDR1 SGHTA and CDR2 FQGNSA. The CDR3 sequence is CASSLGTSGSLLHYEQYF. The CDR3 DNA sequence: TGTGCCAGCAGCTTAGGGACTAGCGGGAGCCTACTACACTACGAGCAGTACTTC. Combining the CDR3 with reference TRBV7-2 and TRBJ2-7 gives the whole variable domain GAGVSQSPSNKVTEKGKDVELRCDPISGHTALYWYRQSLGQGLEFLIYFQGNSAPDKSGLPSDRFSAERTGGSVSTLTIQRTQQEDSAVYLCASSLGTSGSLLHYEQYFGPGTRLTVT.

This rearrangement joins TRBV19 to TRBJ2-1; TRBD1 matches at 10 bases. The CDR3 length is 15 residues. V lost 4 bases to trimming and J lost 7 bases; unmatched junction nucleotides: 7. Germline V gene lookup returns CDR1 LNHDA and CDR2 SQIVND (reference sequence). In DNA, the CDR3 is TGTGCCAGTAGTAAGACGGGACAGGGGTTGAATGAGCAGTTCTTC. Its protein product is CASSKTGQGLNEQFF.

This clone has just a few counts. For the CDR3, the DNA is TGCGCCAGCAGCCGACTACCCATAGTCGGCACCGGGGAGCTGTTTTTT. It encodes CASSRLPIVGTGELFF. V and J are TRBV4-1 and TRBJ2-2; tentative D call: TRBD2 (5 bases). This CDR3 contains 16 residues. Per germline, CDR1 MGHRA and CDR2 YSYEKL. V was pared by 4 bases and J by 4 bases, with 16 bases between.

The rearrangement uses TRBV12-5 and TRBJ2-3, with 13 bases that match TRBD2. The CDR3 runs 19 residues. J gave up 1 base and V 1 base, and 8 bases lay outside the gene matches. CDR1 is LGHNT, CDR2 FRNRAP, per germline. The CDR3 nucleotides read TGTGCTAGTGGTTTGGGACTAGCGGGAGGAGGGGTCGGCACAGATACGCAGTATTTT. As protein: CASGLGLAGGGVGTDTQYF.

The CDR3 protein is CASIRQGARFTDTQYF. The CDR3 DNA reads as TGTGCCAGCATTAGACAGGGGGCGCGTTTCACAGATACGCAGTATTTT. J is TRBJ2-3 and V is TRBV2, with 10 bases that match TRBD1. The germline CDR1 and CDR2 sequences are SNHLY and FYNNEI. V was clipped by 7 bases and J by 2 bases; unmatched bases: 9. This CDR3 has 16 residues.

This clone was seen a single time. The chain joins TRBV11-2 to TRBJ2-7; maybe TRBD2 (6 bases). The V end was cut by 6 bases, the J end by 0 bases, with 12 bases between. Looked up from germline, CDR1 is SGHAT and CDR2 is FQNNGV. CDR3 length equals 14 residues. CDR3 loop: CASSRLVPSYEQYF. The CDR3 DNA is TGTGCCAGCAGTCGACTAGTCCCCTCCTACGAGCAGTACTTC.

This chain joins TRBV10-1 and TRBJ2-1; D might be TRBD2 (7 bases). The ends were cut back, 6 bases at V and 8 bases at J, with 20 bases in the middle. The germline gives CDR1 WNHNN, CDR2 SYGVQD (reference sequence). The CDR3 contains 15 residues. The CDR3 protein is CASSQQGGSKDEQFF. CDR3 coding DNA: TGCGCCAGCAGCCAACAGGGAGGGTCTAAGGATGAGCAGTTCTTC.

V usage is TRBV14 and J usage is TRBJ1-4; 7 nucleotides match TRBD1. The CDR3 totals 15 residues. V lost 4 bases, J lost 5 bases, and 7 bases stayed unmatched. Per germline, CDR1 SGHDN and CDR2 FVKESK. CDR3 DNA: TGTGCCAGCAGCCGAACCAGGGGGGTCAATGAAAAACTGTTTTTT. Encoded protein: CASSRTRGVNEKLFF.